Each of the 20 T cell receptor beta chains below was sequenced from the same sample in a study of OX40 agonist ivuxolimab in advanced cancers. Libraries were prepared through the immunoSEQ multiplex PCR assay. TCRdb obtained this table from immuneACCESS and retained in-frame rearrangements with V and J assigned. These tables miss some clones; where compared with another copy, unresolved V genes account for less than half of the shortfall, and the remainder is unexplained. Recorded for this sample are around 77,000 clones; 80% to 90% of them occurred a single time. The ten most abundant clones make up under 1% of the sample. Sequencing was performed on CD4+ or CD8+ T cells sorted from blood, taken in a trial of the OX40 agonist ivuxolimab. The receptors stem from an adult with an advanced solid tumor such as melanoma, head and neck, liver or kidney cancer.

The gene calls are TRBV7-9 and TRBJ2-7; 10 bases line up with TRBD2. Germline loops: CDR1 SEHNR, CDR2 FQNEAQ (reference sequence). With V trimmed by 2 bases and J by 6 bases, 7 bases remained unmatched. The CDR3 is made up of 15 amino acids. CDR3 bases: TGTGCCAGCAGCTTACCAGCGGGAGGGCCGGGCGAGCAGTACTTC. Translating gives CASSLPAGGPGEQYF. Looking up the rest from reference TRBV7-9 and TRBJ2-7 gives the full variable domain: DTGVSQNPRHKITKRGQNVTFRCDPISEHNRLYWYRQTLGQGPEFLTYFQNEAQLEKSRLLSDRFSAERPKGSFSTLEIQRTEQGDSAMYLCASSLPAGGPGEQYFGPGTRLTVT.

The gene calls are TRBV5-1 and TRBJ2-6, with unresolved D. The CDR3 sequence is 14 residues long. V shed 7 bases and J shed 0 bases, with 8 bases lying between them. From germline, CDR1 is SGHRS and CDR2 YFSETQ. CDR3 protein: CASVPGSGANVLTF. The CDR3 DNA sequence: TGCGCCAGCGTTCCGGGCTCTGGGGCCAACGTCCTGACTTTC.

This chain links TRBV19 with TRBJ1-2; the D is unclear. The CDR3 has 10 amino acids. Per the germline V gene, CDR1 is LNHDA and CDR2 is SQIVND (reference sequence). Trimming took off 8 bases at V and 3 bases at J, with 4 bases between the two ends. CDR3: CASSHYGYTF. The CDR3 region has the DNA TGTGCCAGTTCCCACTATGGCTACACCTTC.

By proportion, this clone is medium-sized. This chain uses TRBV6-7 with TRBJ2-7; possible D gene TRBD1, 5 bases. TRBV6-7 is an open reading frame whose function is uncertain. The CDR3 contains 14 residues. Trimming removed 2 bases at V and 1 base at J, with 9 bases between. The CDR3 bases are TGTGCCAGCAGTTACCGGACACCTTCCTACGAGCAGTACTTC. Residues: CASSYRTPSYEQYF.

CDR3 bases: TGTGCCAGCAGCCAAGAAGGGGGGAATGAGCAGTTCTTC. Its translation is CASSQEGGNEQFF. The J gene is TRBJ2-1, the V gene TRBV5-4; D is perhaps TRBD1 or TRBD2 (6 bases each). The germline gives CDR1 SGHNT, CDR2 YYREEE (reference sequence). The CDR3 consists of 13 residues. V was cut by 4 bases and J by 7 bases, with 12 bases left in between.

V is TRBV5-1 and J is TRBJ1-5; no clear D gene. Trimming took 2 bases from V and 5 from J, leaving 17 bases between them. The CDR3 is 16 amino acids. Looked up from germline, CDR1 is SGHRS and CDR2 is YFSETQ. CDR3 amino acids: CASSLASGQIHQPQHF. In DNA form, the CDR3 reads TGCGCCAGCAGCTTAGCCTCTGGGCAGATACATCAGCCCCAGCATTTT.

This clone was detected only once. The J gene is TRBJ1-1, the V gene TRBV10-2; possibly TRBD1 for D (6 bases). V lost 1 base and J lost 0, with 12 bases in between. The V gene's germline CDR1 is WSHSY and CDR2 SAAADI. This CDR3 is built from 16 residues. The CDR3, as DNA: TGCGCCAGCAGTGAGTGGAGGACAGACCTGAACACTGAAGCTTTCTTT. It codes for CASSEWRTDLNTEAFF.

This sequence joins TRBV29-1 and TRBJ2-1; the D is unclear. The CDR3 covers 13 residues. Germline CDR1 reads SQVTM; CDR2 reads ANQGSEA. Trimming took off 4 bases at V and 4 bases at J, with 11 bases between the two ends. DNA for the CDR3: TGCAGCGTTGCAGGTCAGTTATACAATGAGCAGTTCTTC. Protein sequence: CSVAGQLYNEQFF.

Details on this clone: The same CDR3 is also encoded by other DNA sequences in this sample. V usage is TRBV15 and J usage is TRBJ2-7; no clear D. Per the germline V gene, CDR1 is LNHNV and CDR2 is YYDKDF (reference sequence). The length of the CDR3 is 12 residues. The V end lost 0 bases, the J end lost 4 bases, and 4 bases lay between the germline ends. CDR3 protein: CATSRDRYEQYF. CDR3 in DNA: TGTGCCACCAGCAGAGATAGGTACGAGCAGTACTTC.

The chain carries TRBV21-1 and TRBJ2-3; TRBD2 is the table's D call, not checked against the DNA. TRBV21-1 is described as a pseudogene. The CDR3 runs to 19 residues. The CDR3 spells CASSLTNPSSAWCVDTQYF. As DNA, the CDR3 is TGTGCCAGCAGCCTAACAAACCCTTCTTCAGCGTGGTGCGTGGATACGCAGTATTTT.

This chain links TRBV19 with TRBJ1-3; no clear D gene. This CDR3 comprises 15 residues. CDR1 and CDR2 from the germline V gene are LNHDA and SQIVND (reference sequence). Trimming took off 7 bases at V and 4 bases at J, with 17 bases between the two ends. CDR3 amino acids: CASISRPNIGNTIYF. CDR3 DNA: TGTGCCAGTATAAGTCGCCCGAACATCGGAAACACCATATATTTT.

This clone was observed a few times. The V and J genes are TRBV27 and TRBJ1-5; D unclear. Germline V gene data show CDR1 as MNHEY and CDR2 as SMNVEV (reference sequence). CDR3 length: 14 residues. Trimming left V 2 bases short and J 2 bases short, with 7 bases between. CDR3 protein: CASSLGGGNQPQHF. For the CDR3, the DNA is TGTGCCAGCAGTTTAGGCGGGGGCAATCAGCCCCAGCATTTT.

The chain is built from TRBV28 and TRBJ1-1; unclear D gene. This CDR3 is built from 11 residues. The germline gives CDR1 MDHEN, CDR2 SYDVKM. Trimming left V 2 bases short and J 8 bases short, with 6 bases between. The CDR3 DNA sequence: TGTGCCAGCAGTTTACTATCGGAAGCTTTCTTT. This translates into CASSLLSEAFF.

This clone was counted once. This chain links TRBV5-1 with TRBJ1-4; no clear D gene. V was trimmed by 7 bases and J by 4 bases, leaving 11 bases between them. The CDR3 runs 13 residues. Germline V gives CDR1 SGHRS, CDR2 YFSETQ. The CDR3 protein is CASGREYNEKLFF. The CDR3, as DNA: TGCGCCAGCGGCCGTGAATATAATGAAAAACTGTTTTTT.

Concerning this clone itself: A junction boundary mismatches the germline segment, possibly from a read error. The rearrangement uses TRBV7-7 and TRBJ2-1; 8 nucleotides match TRBD2. CDR1 and CDR2 (germline): SSHAT, FNYEAQ (reference sequence). The CDR3 is 15 amino acids. The CDR3 DNA reads as TGTGCTAGCAGCTTAGGCGGGAGGCACGGGGGTGAGCAGTTCTTC. Residues: CASSLGGRHGGEQFF.

Concerning this clone itself: At one end the junction does not follow the germline gene, possibly because of a read error. The chain uses TRBV7-3 and TRBJ1-1; 9 positions agree with TRBD1. The CDR3 length is 15 residues. Germline CDR1 is SGHTA and CDR2 is FQGTGA. In DNA form, the CDR3 reads TGTGCCAGCAGCGTAACAGGGGGCGGGATCACTGAAGCTTTCTTT. Residues: CASSVTGGGITEAFF.

The chain recombines TRBV30 with TRBJ1-5, with TRBD1 matching 7 bases. The CDR3 loop spans 16 amino acids. Losses at the gene ends were 1 base for V and 2 bases for J; bases not matched to a gene: 8. Germline V gene sequence: CDR1 GTSNPN, CDR2 SVGIG (reference sequence). The CDR3 DNA is TGTGCCTGGAGTGACAGGGGAGGGATGGGCAATCAGCCCCAGCATTTT. Its translation is CAWSDRGGMGNQPQHF.

This clone was detected only once. The chain couples TRBV9 to TRBJ2-1, with no clear D. The CDR3 is 16 amino acids. The V gene lost 0 bases and the J gene lost 8 bases, with 18 bases spanning the gap. CDR1 and CDR2 from the germline V gene are SGDLS and YYNGEE. The chain's CDR3 is CASSVGIRKGLDEQFF. CDR3 DNA: TGTGCCAGCAGCGTAGGAATTAGAAAAGGATTGGATGAGCAGTTCTTC.

V gene TRBV29-1 combines with J gene TRBJ2-1; D uncertain. Trimming cost V 4 bases and J 0 bases, with 7 bases left between them. This CDR3 has 13 residues. Germline V gives CDR1 SQVTM, CDR2 ANQGSEA. The CDR3 nucleotides read TGCAGCGTTGGGGCAGGCTCCTACAATGAGCAGTTCTTC. Encoded protein: CSVGAGSYNEQFF.

The chain joins TRBV29-1 to TRBJ2-7, with D perhaps matching TRBD1 or TRBD2 (6 bases each). This CDR3 is built from 15 residues. Germline V gene data show CDR1 as SQVTM and CDR2 as ANQGSEA. The V and J ends lost 2 bases and 0 bases respectively, with 14 bases between them. The CDR3 DNA sequence: TGCAGCGTTGAAACCCCCGAGGGGGGCTCCTACGAGCAGTACTTC. It translates to CSVETPEGGSYEQYF.